This TCR beta chain was found in a study of cytomegalovirus exposure and HLA in healthy donors. Separate from the approximately 720-subject first cohort was the approximately 130-subject validation cohort, to which the donors belonged. This CDR3 comprises 14 residues. The V gene lost 2 bases and the J gene lost 5 bases, with 12 bases spanning the gap. Per the germline V gene, CDR1 is MNHEY and CDR2 is SVGAGI. This clone was observed a single time. TCRdb's copy holds only in-frame clones and misses some; the assay was immunoSEQ multiplex PCR. The sample carries about 120,000 clones, roughly 89% recorded once.

The receptor's source is a woman aged 18-29 years in good health and CMV-seronegative. The chain recombines TRBV6-5 with TRBJ1-2; weak D call: TRBD1 (5 bases). The sequencing sample was made of PBMCs. The CDR3 sequence: CASSYVDTPYGYTF. CDR3 nucleotide sequence: TGTGCCAGCAGTTACGTGGACACGCCTTATGGCTACACCTTC.